This TCR beta chain emerged from a study of T cell responses to AZD1222 COVID-19 vaccine. The study, taken as a whole, reports: Of the AZD1222 recipients, only 5 or 6 were seropositive at baseline. Epitopes outside B.1.351 and B.1.1.7 mutated regions reportedly drew nearly half of spike TCRs. Donors were mostly white British, more females; clonal diversity possibly underestimated.

The ends were cut back, 1 base at V and 5 bases at J, with 6 bases in the middle. The germline CDR1 and CDR2 sequences are SGHTA and FQGNSA. This CDR3 contains 13 residues. Remarks on this clone: Its antigen is unknown.

Sequenced by immunoSEQ multiplex PCR; TCRdb stores in-frame clones only, minus some. The repertoire consists of 90,000 or so clones, with 80% to 90% occurring once and the leading ten covering more than 7%. The chain links TRBV7-2 to TRBJ2-1, with D hard to call. The receptor was derived from an adult in good health. The input for sequencing was peripheral blood, taken on day 0 of AZD1222 vaccination. The CDR3 here is CASSLEADNEQFF. The CDR3 bases are TGTGCCAGCAGCTTAGAAGCCGACAATGAGCAGTTCTTC.